The present T cell receptor beta chain was sequenced within a study of blood T cell repertoires in COVID-19. Study details: Sites across the United States, Italy and Spain contributed samples from acute and convalescent COVID-19. PBMCs, B-cell-depleted T cells, or T cells provided the cDNA or gDNA that made up the material.

Enrolled during active infection, Seattle patients were then followed longitudinally. Germline V gene data show CDR1 as MNHGY and CDR2 as SAAAGT. This CDR3 has 11 amino acids. Trimming left V 4 bases short and J 2 bases short, with 3 bases between. The authors' processing: The assay estimated nucleated cells by amplifying reference gene primers. Data came from immunoSEQ multiplex PCR; TCRdb stores just in-frame clones and leaves some out. From that table come the V and J calls and clone size; the DNA was used to work out D and trimming. The sample holds some 180,000 clones, more than 75% seen once. The rearrangement links TRBV6-8 to TRBJ2-7; D unresolved. The specimen sequenced was peripheral blood. The TCR originated in a woman aged 35 to 49 with COVID-19, enrolled during active disease. The CDR3 DNA reads TGTGCCAGCAGTTTTACCTACGAGCAGTACTTC. Protein product: CASSFTYEQYF.